These 17 T cell receptor beta chains share one sample of origin, sequenced in a study of cytomegalovirus exposure and HLA in healthy donors. It was with 60 Vbeta and 13 Jbeta primers that the PCR ran. Sequenced by immunoSEQ multiplex PCR; TCRdb stores in-frame clones only, minus some. Among roughly 110,000 clones, 55% to 75% were seen once, and the ten largest hold around 10%. The specimen sequenced was PBMCs. These receptors all come from a man aged 25-45 years in good health and CMV-seropositive.

This clone was picked up a small number of times. The chain employs TRBV11-3 and TRBJ2-3, with 8 bases lining up with TRBD2. J gave up 10 bases and V 0 bases, and 12 bases lay outside the gene matches. Germline assignment: CDR1 SGHNT and CDR2 YENEEA. This CDR3 comprises 16 residues. CDR3 protein: CASSLDSTGGHYPQYF. CDR3 bases: TGTGCCAGCAGCTTAGATTCGACGGGGGGGCATTATCCGCAGTATTTT.

The rearrangement uses TRBV12-5 and TRBJ2-5; 9 bases match TRBD1. In germline, CDR1 is LGHNT, CDR2 FRNRAP. Unmatched junction bases numbered 5, after V lost 2 bases and J lost 7 bases. The CDR3 sequence is 14 residues long. CDR3 nucleotides: TGTGCTAGTGGTTTGCCGGGACAGGGAAGGACCCAGTACTTC. Its translation is CASGLPGQGRTQYF.

The CDR3 sequence is CSVRGSAKNIQYF. CDR3 coding DNA: TGCAGCGTTCGCGGGTCAGCCAAAAACATTCAGTACTTC. The chain is built from TRBV29-1 and TRBJ2-4; D possibly corresponds to TRBD2 (5 bases). CDR1 and CDR2 (germline): SQVTM, ANQGSEA. Trimming took 5 bases from V and 0 from J, leaving 8 bases between them. The CDR3 has 13 residues.

Only a few counts were recorded for this clone. The rearrangement links TRBV7-7 to TRBJ2-7; 9 bases align to TRBD2. Germline V CDR1 and CDR2: SSHAT, FNYEAQ (reference sequence). This CDR3 has 15 residues. The CDR3: CASRAIAGAIYEQYV. CDR3 in DNA: TGTGCTAGCAGAGCTATAGCGGGAGCCATCTACGAGCAGTACGTC.

V and J are TRBV2 and TRBJ1-1; tentative D call: TRBD1 (5 bases). The germline gives CDR1 SNHLY, CDR2 FYNNEI. CDR3 length equals 16 residues. V shed 1 base and J shed 2 bases, with 14 bases lying between them. CDR3: CASSEGLGAGNTEAFF. DNA for the CDR3: TGTGCCAGCAGTGAAGGTCTAGGGGCGGGAAACACTGAAGCTTTCTTT.

The CDR3 coding sequence is TGCGCCAGCAGCTTGGCCCCGACTAGCGGGACCTACAATGAGCAGTTCTTC. This encodes CASSLAPTSGTYNEQFF. V is TRBV5-1 and J is TRBJ2-1, with TRBD2 matching over 11 bases. CDR1 is SGHRS, CDR2 YFSETQ, per germline. V lost 0 bases to trimming and J lost 2 bases; unmatched junction nucleotides: 4. This CDR3 region has 17 residues.

The CDR3, as DNA: TGTGCCAGCAGCCCCACCGGGACTTCTAGCACAGATACGCAGTATTTT. It translates to CASSPTGTSSTDTQYF. The V call is TRBV5-4, the J call TRBJ2-3; TRBD2 might be the D (6 bases). The germline gives CDR1 SGHNT, CDR2 YYREEE (reference sequence). This CDR3 region has 16 residues. The V gene lost 4 bases and the J gene lost 0 bases, with 15 bases spanning the gap.

As for this clone: One end of the junction is discordant with germline, which a read error may explain. This rearrangement joins TRBV7-9 to TRBJ2-2; a possible D gene is TRBD2 (7 bases). Per the germline V gene, CDR1 is SEHNR and CDR2 is FQNEAQ (reference sequence). The CDR3 extends over 16 amino acids. CDR3 loop: CSSIKGGGLNTGELFF. CDR3 coding DNA: TGTTCCAGCATCAAGGGGGGGGGCCTCAACACCGGGGAGCTGTTTTTT.

V is TRBV5-4 and J is TRBJ2-5, with TRBD2 identical over 10 bases. Germline CDR1 and CDR2: SGHNT and YYREEE (reference sequence). V shed 5 bases, J shed 5 bases, and the junction held 6 bases outside the gene matches. This CDR3 spans 14 amino acids. This CDR3 is CASRQAGGPETQYF. The CDR3 DNA is TGTGCCAGCAGACAAGCGGGGGGGCCGGAGACCCAGTACTTC.

The chain combines TRBV11-3 with TRBJ1-1; D gene ambiguous. V was cut by 8 bases and J by 0 bases, with 13 bases left in between. This CDR3 contains 14 residues. Per the germline V gene, CDR1 is SGHNT and CDR2 is YENEEA. CDR3 amino acids: CASATQTMNTEAFF. Written as DNA, the CDR3 is TGTGCCAGCGCCACACAAACCATGAACACTGAAGCTTTCTTT.

The table lists this clone with a few counts. The chain is built from TRBV6-6 and TRBJ2-1; 10 nucleotides match TRBD2. V was clipped by 5 bases and J by 9 bases; unmatched bases: 7. The CDR3 extends over 14 amino acids. The germline V gene has CDR1 MNHNY and CDR2 SVGAGI (reference sequence). CDR3 residues: CASSQREGLAEQFF. CDR3 DNA: TGTGCCAGCAGTCAGCGGGAGGGCTTGGCTGAGCAGTTCTTC.

This clone was seen just once. The rearrangement joins TRBV7-8 to TRBJ2-1; 12 bases fit TRBD2. V dropped 1 base and J dropped 0; count of bases not matched to a gene: 7. CDR1 is SGHVS, CDR2 FQNEAQ, per germline. The CDR3 sequence is 19 residues long. The CDR3 region has the DNA TGTGCCAGCAGCTTAGACGGGACTAGCGGGTCCTTCTCCTACAATGAGCAGTTCTTC. Amino acids: CASSLDGTSGSFSYNEQFF.

This clone showed up just a few times. The V gene is TRBV5-1, the J gene TRBJ1-2; D is unclear. Per the germline V gene, CDR1 is SGHRS and CDR2 is YFSETQ. The V end was cut by 6 bases, the J end by 6 bases, with 15 bases between. The CDR3 extends over 13 amino acids. The CDR3 loop reads CASNHAGSDGYTF. In DNA form, the CDR3 reads TGCGCCAGCAACCATGCGGGTTCTGATGGCTACACCTTC.

This clone was observed once. This chain links TRBV4-2 with TRBJ2-3; a weak D match, TRBD2 (7 bases). V was pared by 2 bases and J by 4 bases, with 16 bases between. CDR1 LGHNA and CDR2 YNFKEQ come from the germline V gene. This CDR3 comprises 16 residues. The CDR3 sequence: CASSQWGGARADTQYF. CDR3 nucleotides: TGTGCCAGCAGCCAATGGGGGGGGGCCAGGGCAGATACGCAGTATTTT.

The rearrangement joins TRBV19 to TRBJ2-5, with 9 bases matching TRBD1. The CDR3 spans 15 residues. The germline gives CDR1 LNHDA, CDR2 SQIVND (reference sequence). The V segment lost 1 base and the J segment 8 bases; nucleotides outside the gene matches: 8. The CDR3 DNA sequence: TGTGCCAGTAGTATAGGGTACGGGGACAGGGTAACCCAGTACTTC. Its protein is CASSIGYGDRVTQYF.

This chain joins TRBV14 and TRBJ2-3, with D possibly matching TRBD1 (6 bases). Deletions cut 4 bases from V and 1 base from J, with 9 bases between. The CDR3 is 14 amino acids. Per germline, CDR1 SGHDN and CDR2 FVKESK. The CDR3 loop reads CASSPRQGTDTQYF. CDR3 nucleotide sequence: TGTGCCAGCAGCCCTCGACAGGGCACAGATACGCAGTATTTT.

The chain joins TRBV18 to TRBJ1-5; maybe TRBD1 (6 bases). The V gene's germline CDR1 is KGHSH and CDR2 LQKENI. V lost 3 bases and J 6 bases, leaving 15 bases between the germline ends. This CDR3 spans 15 amino acids. The CDR3 DNA reads TGTGCCAGCTCACCCTCCGGGGGGCGGTCTCAGCCCCAGCATTTT. It is translated as CASSPSGGRSQPQHF.